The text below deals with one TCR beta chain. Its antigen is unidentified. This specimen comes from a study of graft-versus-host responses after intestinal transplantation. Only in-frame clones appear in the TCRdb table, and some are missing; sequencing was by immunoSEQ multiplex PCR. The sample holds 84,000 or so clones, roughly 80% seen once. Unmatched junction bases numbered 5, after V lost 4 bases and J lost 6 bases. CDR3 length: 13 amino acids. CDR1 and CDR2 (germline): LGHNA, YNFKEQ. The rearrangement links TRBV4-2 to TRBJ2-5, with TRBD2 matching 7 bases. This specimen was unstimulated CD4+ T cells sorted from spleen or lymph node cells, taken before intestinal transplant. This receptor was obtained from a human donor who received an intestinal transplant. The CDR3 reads CASSPLAAQTQYF. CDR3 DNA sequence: TGTGCCAGCAGCCCGCTAGCGGCACAGACCCAGTACTTC.